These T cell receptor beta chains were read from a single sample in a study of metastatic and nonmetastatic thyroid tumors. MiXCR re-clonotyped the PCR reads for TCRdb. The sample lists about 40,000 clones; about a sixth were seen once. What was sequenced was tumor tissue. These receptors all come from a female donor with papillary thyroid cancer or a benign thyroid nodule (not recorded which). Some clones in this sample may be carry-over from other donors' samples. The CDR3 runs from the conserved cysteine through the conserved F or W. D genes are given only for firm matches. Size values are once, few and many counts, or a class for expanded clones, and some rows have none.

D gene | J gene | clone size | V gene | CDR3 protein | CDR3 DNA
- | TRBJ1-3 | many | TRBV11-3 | CASSLVGVHGNTIYF | TGTGCCAGCAGCTTAGTGGGGGTCCATGGAAACACCATATATTTT
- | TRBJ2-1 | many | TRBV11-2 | CASSLNQADMYNEQFF | TGTGCCAGCAGCCTTAATCAAGCGGATATGTACAATGAGCAGTTCTTC
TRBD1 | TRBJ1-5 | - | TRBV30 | CAWSVYRTGINQPQHF | TGTGCCTGGAGTGTATACAGGACAGGAATCAATCAGCCCCAGCATTTT
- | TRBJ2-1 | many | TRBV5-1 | CASSLAGDAYNEQFF | TGCGCCAGCAGCTTGGCAGGGGACGCCTACAATGAGCAGTTCTTC
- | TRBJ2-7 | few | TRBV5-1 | CASISWTVQFSEQYF | TGCGCCAGCATCTCCTGGACAGTCCAATTTAGCGAGCAGTACTTC
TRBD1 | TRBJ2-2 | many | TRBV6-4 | CASSDLGQPGELFF | TGTGCCAGCAGTGACTTGGGACAGCCCGGGGAGCTGTTTTTT
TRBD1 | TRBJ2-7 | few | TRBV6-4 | CASSDGGQGLDEQYF | TGTGCCAGCAGTGACGGGGGACAGGGTCTCGACGAGCAGTACTTC
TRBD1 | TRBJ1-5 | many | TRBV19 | CASSGQGGGQPQHF | TGTGCCAGTAGCGGACAGGGCGGAGGTCAGCCCCAGCATTTT
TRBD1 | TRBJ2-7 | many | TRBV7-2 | CASSSTGGYEQYF | TGTGCCAGCAGCTCGACAGGGGGCTACGAGCAGTACTTC
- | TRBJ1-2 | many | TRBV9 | CASTLRGFNYGYTF | TGTGCCAGCACCTTACGGGGGTTTAACTATGGCTACACCTTC
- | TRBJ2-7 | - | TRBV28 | CASSFSGHVFEQYF | TGTGCCAGCAGTTTCAGCGGCCACGTTTTCGAGCAGTACTTC
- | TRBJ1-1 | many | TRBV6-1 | CASSGRRLNTEAFF | TGTGCCAGCAGTGGAAGACGGTTGAACACTGAAGCTTTCTTT
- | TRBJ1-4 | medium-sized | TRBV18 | CASSPNRGATNEKLFF | TGTGCCAGCTCACCAAATCGGGGGGCAACTAATGAAAAACTGTTTTTT
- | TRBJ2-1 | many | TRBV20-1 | CSAPEVASYNEQFF | TGCAGTGCCCCTGAGGTAGCGAGTTACAATGAGCAGTTCTTC
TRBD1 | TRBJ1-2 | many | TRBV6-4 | CASNPRWRGRLRRNYGYTF | TGTGCCAGCAACCCCCGGTGGAGGGGGCGCCTAAGAAGAAACTATGGCTACACCTTC
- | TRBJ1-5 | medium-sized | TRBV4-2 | CASSQDSRGNQPQHF | TGTGCCAGCAGCCAAGATTCGAGGGGTAATCAGCCCCAGCATTTT
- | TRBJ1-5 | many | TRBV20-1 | CSASLRNQPQHF | TGCAGTGCTAGCTTGAGAAATCAGCCCCAGCATTTT
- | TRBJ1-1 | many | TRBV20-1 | CSARRQYGTEAFF | TGCAGTGCTAGAAGACAGTACGGGACTGAAGCTTTCTTT
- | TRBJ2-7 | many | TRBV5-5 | CASTYDRYEQYF | TGTGCCAGCACCTACGACCGCTACGAGCAGTACTTC
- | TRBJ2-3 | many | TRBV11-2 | CASSLDLVGTDTQYF | TGTGCCAGCAGCTTAGATCTAGTTGGGACAGATACGCAGTATTTT
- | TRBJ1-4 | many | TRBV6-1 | CATDHASEGESEKLFF | TGTGCCACCGACCATGCCTCGGAGGGTGAGAGTGAAAAACTGTTTTTT
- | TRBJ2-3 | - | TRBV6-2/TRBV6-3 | CASRTVTDTQYF | TGTGCCAGCAGGACGGTCACAGATACGCAGTACTTT
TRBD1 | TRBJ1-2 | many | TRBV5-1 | CASSLGSGGANYGYTF | TGCGCCAGCAGCTTGGGTTCAGGGGGGGCTAACTATGGCTACACCTTC
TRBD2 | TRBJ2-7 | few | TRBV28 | CASSSPSSGEQYF | TGTGCCAGCAGTTCGCCCTCCAGCGGGGAGCAATACTTC
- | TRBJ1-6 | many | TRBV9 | CASSPGYNSPLHF | TGTGCCAGCAGCCCAGGTTATAATTCACCCCTCCACTTT
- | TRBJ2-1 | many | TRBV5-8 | CASSFYSYNEQFF | TGTGCCAGCAGCTTTTATTCGTACAATGAGCAGTTCTTC
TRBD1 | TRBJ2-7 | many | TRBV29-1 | CSVDKGAGEQYF | TGCAGCGTTGACAAGGGGGCAGGGGAGCAGTACTTC
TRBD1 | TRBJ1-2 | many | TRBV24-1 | CATSDLRDRDGYTF | TGTGCCACCAGTGATCTAAGGGACAGGGATGGCTACACCTTC
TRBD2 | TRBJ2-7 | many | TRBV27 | CASRSLGLETYEQYF | TGTGCCAGCAGGTCCCTGGGACTAGAAACCTACGAGCAGTACTTC
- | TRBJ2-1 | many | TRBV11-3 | CASSFDPTGGSYNEQFF | TGTGCCAGCAGCTTCGACCCGACAGGAGGCTCCTACAATGAGCAGTTCTTC
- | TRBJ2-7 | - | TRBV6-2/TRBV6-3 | CASSYAGPPYEQYF | TGTGCCAGCAGTTACGCCGGGCCTCCCTACGAGCAGTACTTC
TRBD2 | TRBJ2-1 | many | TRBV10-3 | CATSSLAGGYNEQFF | TGTGCCACTTCGAGTTTAGCGGGAGGCTACAATGAGCAGTTCTTC
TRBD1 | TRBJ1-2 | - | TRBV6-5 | CASSYSGTGVIHGYTF | TGTGCCAGCAGTTACTCGGGGACAGGTGTGATCCATGGCTACACCTTC
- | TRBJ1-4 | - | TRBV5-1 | CASSQEAGRSREKLFF | TGCGCCAGCAGCCAGGAGGCAGGGCGTAGTCGTGAAAAACTGTTTTTT
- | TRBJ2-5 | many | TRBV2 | CASSLDTAGTQYF | TGTGCCAGCAGTCTGGACACCGCCGGGACCCAGTACTTC
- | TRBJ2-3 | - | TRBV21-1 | CASRTPGWTYEGTDTQYF | TGTGCCAGCAGAACCCCCGGTTGGACATACGAAGGGACAGATACGCAGTATTTT
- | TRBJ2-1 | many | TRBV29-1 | CSVDASASYNEQFF | TGCAGCGTTGATGCTAGCGCTTCCTACAATGAGCAGTTCTTC
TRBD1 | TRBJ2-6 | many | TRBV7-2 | CASSLAHRTGADSGANVLTF | TGTGCCAGCAGCTTAGCCCATCGGACAGGGGCCGACTCTGGGGCCAACGTCCTGACTTTC
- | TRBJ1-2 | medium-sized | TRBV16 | CASSQGTNYGYTF | TGTGCCAGCAGCCAGGGGACCAACTATGGCTACACCTTC
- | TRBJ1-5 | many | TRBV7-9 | CASSPEGGNQPQHF | TGTGCCAGCAGCCCAGAGGGGGGGAATCAGCCCCAGCATTTT
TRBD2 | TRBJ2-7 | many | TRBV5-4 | CASSLSGRADEQYF | TGTGCCAGCAGCCTTAGCGGGAGGGCGGACGAGCAGTACTTC
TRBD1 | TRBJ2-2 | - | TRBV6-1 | CASCGKLTGTTGELFF | TGTGCCAGCTGTGGAAAGCTGACAGGGACCACCGGGGAGCTGTTTTTT
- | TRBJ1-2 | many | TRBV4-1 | CASSRGVGGQANYGYTF | TGCGCCAGCAGCCGGGGAGTAGGCGGTCAAGCTAACTATGGCTACACCTTC
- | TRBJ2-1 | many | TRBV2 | CASSGRVQSSYNEQFF | TGTGCCAGCAGTGGGCGGGTCCAGAGCTCCTACAATGAGCAGTTCTTC
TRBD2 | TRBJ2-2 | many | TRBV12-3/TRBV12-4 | CASSTRVLAGGLGELFF | TGTGCCAGCAGCACACGGGTCCTAGCGGGAGGGCTAGGGGAGCTGTTTTTT
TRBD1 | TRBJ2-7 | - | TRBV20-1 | CSARDPLRGCGVYEQYF | TGCAGTGCTAGAGATCCTCTCAGGGGGTGCGGTGTTTACGAGCAGTACTTC
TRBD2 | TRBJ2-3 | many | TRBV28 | CASRSPGLASTDTQYF | TGTGCCAGCAGATCACCGGGACTAGCGAGCACAGATACGCAGTATTTT
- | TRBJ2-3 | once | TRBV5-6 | CASSPWGSKTDTQYF | TGTGCCAGCAGCCCTTGGGGGTCCAAAACAGATACGCAGTATTTT
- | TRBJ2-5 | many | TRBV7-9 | CASTRTGIQETQYF | TGTGCCAGCACCCGAACAGGAATCCAAGAGACCCAGTACTTC
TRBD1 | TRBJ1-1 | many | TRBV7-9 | CASSLVGRGVEAFF | TGTGCCAGCAGCTTAGTCGGCAGGGGGGTTGAGGCTTTCTTT
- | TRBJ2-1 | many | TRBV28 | CASSRSRYLYNEQFF | TGTGCCAGCAGTAGGAGCCGTTACCTCTACAATGAGCAGTTCTTC
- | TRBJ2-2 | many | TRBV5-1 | CASSPKQVSNTGELFF | TGCGCCAGCAGCCCTAAACAGGTCTCCAACACCGGGGAGCTGTTTTTT
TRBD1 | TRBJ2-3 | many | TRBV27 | CASSSGGNTQYF | TGTGCCAGCAGCTCAGGGGGCAATACGCAGTATTTT